The sequence of this T cell receptor beta chain was determined in a study of breast tumors, draining lymph nodes, adjacent tissues. Points from the study as a whole: Tumor repertoires ranked between lymph nodes and nontumor tissue in diversity, with V and J gene preferences.

TCRdb reprocessed the multiplex PCR reads via MiXCR and lists one record per CDR3 protein. The sample has under 110,000 distinct CDR3 sequences; about 29% are singletons. This clonotype was counted many times. What it binds is unknown. Axillary draining lymph nodes of breast cancer patients supplied the node samples. The sample taken for sequencing was axillary lymph node tissue. The TCR comes from a female donor with breast cancer. Some clones in this sample may be carry-over from other donors' samples.

This CDR3 reads CAISKVTGGATGANVLTF. Here the CDR3 DNA reads TGTGCCATCAGTAAGGTAACAGGGGGCGCAACTGGGGCCAACGTCCTGACTTTC. The chain is built from TRBV10-3 and TRBJ2-6; TRBD1 agrees at 9 bases. Germline V CDR1 and CDR2: ENHRY, SYGVKD. This CDR3 is 18 amino acids long. Trimming removed 5 bases from V and 2 bases from J; junction bases left unmatched: 10.